This TCR beta chain was obtained from a study of graft-versus-host responses after intestinal transplantation. With regard to this clone: What it binds is unknown.

Germline lookup yields CDR1 ENHRY and CDR2 SYGVKD. The V segment lost 10 bases and the J segment 2 bases; nucleotides outside the gene matches: 9. The CDR3 is made up of 14 amino acids. Findings of the study overall: There were GvH clones found in recipient marrow, and some of them appeared first in ileum or blood. Graft-versus-host to host-versus-graft clonal ratios in allografts were high in patients with graft-donor T cell macrochimerism.

Clones were read by immunoSEQ multiplex PCR, and TCRdb kept only the in-frame ones, dropping some. The profile shows about 100,000 clones, roughly 87% of them singletons. Sequenced material: unstimulated CD4+ T cells sorted from spleen or lymph node cells, taken before transplant. The receptor comes from a human donor who was the organ donor for an intestinal transplant. The chain is built from TRBV10-3 and TRBJ2-3; 7 nucleotides align to TRBD1. Here the CDR3 DNA reads TGTGCCACACAGGGGTTACTCCTCACAGATACGCAGTATTTT. Protein: CATQGLLLTDTQYF.